This TCR beta chain was sequenced for a study of T cells after yellow fever vaccination. Study in general: CD3, CD45RA, CCR7 and CD95 staining defined sorted EM, EMRA, CM and Tscm cells.

At least ten counts were recorded for this clonotype. Notes on the study in general: Relatively few clonotypes were ones that appeared in both CD4 and CD8 compartments. Booster samples showed a return of most primary-vaccination clones (roughly 95% CD4, about 85% CD8).

TCRdb itself ran the 5' RACE reads through MiXCR, one entry per CDR3 protein. The sample has about 13,000 distinct CDR3 sequences, 4.9% seen once. The CDR3 is 15 amino acids. V was trimmed by 4 bases and J by 5 bases, leaving 15 bases between them. Germline CDR1 and CDR2: SGHRS and YFSETQ. Sequencing used PBMCs, either bulk or a sorted T-cell subset (CD4+, CD8+, memory, or dextramer-sorted; not recorded which), obtained 45 days after the yellow fever booster vaccination. The genes are TRBV5-1 and TRBJ2-2, with D tentatively TRBD1 (5 bases). This receptor was identified in a man aged 25-45 years who received the YFV17D yellow fever vaccine. The CDR3 DNA reads TGCGCCAGCAGCCCAAACGACCCAGGGACCGGGGAGCTGTTTTTT. This sequence encodes CASSPNDPGTGELFF.